Shown below are 25 T cell receptor beta chains from a single sample sequenced in a study of T-cell reconstitution after alpha-beta-depleted transplantation in children. Unique molecular identifiers were incorporated when the TCRbeta library was constructed. Via MiXCR, TCRdb re-called the PCR reads, giving one row per CDR3 protein. The table shows roughly 500,000 distinct CDR3 sequences, with approximately 20% occurring only once. Sample: PBMCs from the stem cell graft donor, taken from the stem cell graft. The origin of the receptors is a human donor who donated a stem cell graft to a child with acute lymphoblastic leukemia.

This clonotype turned up a few times. This sequence joins TRBV12-3 or TRBV12-4 and TRBJ2-5; D is perhaps TRBD1 or TRBD2 (5 bases each). V was cut by 6 bases and J by 3 bases, with 11 bases left in between. CDR3 length: 13 amino acids. CDR3 coding DNA: TGTGCCAGCAGCCCTCGGGACGAAGAGACCCAGTACTTC. Its protein is CASSPRDEETQYF.

This clonotype has a handful of counts. The rearrangement uses TRBV6-1 and TRBJ2-3; D may be TRBD1 (8 bases). The ends were cut back, 5 bases at V and 6 bases at J, with 21 bases in the middle. CDR3 length equals 16 residues. Germline V gene lookup returns CDR1 MNHNS and CDR2 SASEGT. DNA for the CDR3: TGTGCCAGCAGTAAGGGGGGGACAGGCCTCAGGGATACGCAGTATTTT. This encodes CASSKGGTGLRDTQYF.

This clonotype came up a few times. CDR3 protein: CSVDPTSRSTDTQYF. CDR3 sequence (DNA): TGCAGCGTTGACCCGACTAGCCGATCCACAGATACGCAGTATTTT. This rearrangement joins TRBV29-1 to TRBJ2-3; 7 bases are a match to TRBD2. V was clipped by 3 bases and J by 2 bases; unmatched bases: 8. Germline V gene lookup returns CDR1 SQVTM and CDR2 ANQGSEA. The CDR3 is 15 residues long.

This clonotype was observed a few times. The chain links TRBV25-1 to TRBJ1-4, with D perhaps matching TRBD1 (6 bases). The CDR3 extends over 18 amino acids. Germline V CDR1 and CDR2: MGHDK, SYGVNS. V was cut by 6 bases and J by 8 bases, with 28 bases left in between. The CDR3 nucleotides read TGTGCCAGCAGCGTTCAGGTCCCACCCGGGGGCGATCCAGAAAAACTGTTTTTT. The encoded protein is CASSVQVPPGGDPEKLFF.

This clonotype was observed at least ten times. V and J are TRBV6-1 and TRBJ1-2, with D perhaps matching TRBD1 (6 bases). CDR3 size: 13 residues. Germline CDR1 reads MNHNS; CDR2 reads SASEGT. V was shortened by 5 bases and J by 3 bases, with 10 bases between the two germline ends. CDR3 DNA: TGTGCCAGCAGTACGACAGGCTACTATGGCTACACCTTC. Translating gives CASSTTGYYGYTF.

This chain connects TRBV19 to TRBJ1-6; D remains ambiguous. This CDR3 spans 15 amino acids. V was cut by 3 bases and J by 7 bases, with 13 bases left in between. Germline V gene sequence: CDR1 LNHDA, CDR2 SQIVND (reference sequence). CDR3 in amino acids: CASSIGLRGNSPLHF. The DNA of the CDR3 is TGTGCCAGTAGTATTGGGCTCAGAGGGAATTCACCCCTCCACTTT.

The sample holds a few counts of this clonotype. V and J are TRBV12-3 or TRBV12-4 and TRBJ2-7, with 8 bases matching TRBD2. This CDR3 is built from 14 residues. V lost 7 bases, J lost 5 bases, and 10 bases stayed unmatched. The CDR3 DNA follows: TGTGCCAGCACCAGAGCGGGAGACCGGGACGAGCAGTACTTC. This gives the protein CASTRAGDRDEQYF.

The V gene is TRBV12-3 or TRBV12-4, the J gene TRBJ2-1, with TRBD2 matching 7 bases. The CDR3 consists of 13 residues. With V trimmed by 8 bases and J by 5 bases, 6 bases remained unmatched. The DNA for the CDR3 is TGTGCCAGCGAACTAGCGACAAACAATGAGCAGTTCTTC. This gives the protein CASELATNNEQFF.

This clonotype was counted a few times. CDR3 sequence reads: CSAPDRDRARTNYGYTF. The CDR3 DNA sequence: TGCAGTGCCCCCGACCGGGACAGGGCACGAACTAACTATGGCTACACCTTC. The chain links TRBV20-1 to TRBJ1-2; 9 bases align to TRBD1. Germline V CDR1 and CDR2: DFQATT, SNEGSKA (reference sequence). Trimming took 6 bases from V and 0 from J; bases not matched to a gene: 14. CDR3 length: 17 amino acids.

In its sample, this clonotype was seen a few times. J is TRBJ2-5 and V is TRBV7-6; TRBD1 might be the D (5 bases). The CDR3 extends over 15 amino acids. V dropped 0 bases and J dropped 2 bases, with 10 bases sitting between them. Germline CDR1 and CDR2: SGHVS and FNYEAQ. CDR3 nucleotides: TGTGCCAGCAGCTTAGCTCCGGACATACAAGAGACCCAGTACTTC. Translating it yields CASSLAPDIQETQYF. The whole variable domain, remainder taken from reference TRBV7-6 and TRBJ2-5, is GAGVSQSPRYKVTKRGQDVALRCDPISGHVSLYWYRQALGQGPEFLTYFNYEAQQDKSGLPNDRFSAERPEGSISTLTIQRTEQRDSAMYRCASSLAPDIQETQYFGPGTRLLVL.

This clonotype showed up just a few times. J is TRBJ1-6 and V is TRBV7-6; tentatively, D is TRBD1 (6 bases). The CDR3 covers 14 residues. The germline V gene has CDR1 SGHVS and CDR2 FNYEAQ. Trimming took off 3 bases at V and 8 bases at J, with 11 bases between the two ends. The CDR3 protein is CASSFTGGHSPLHF. The CDR3 nucleotides read TGTGCCAGCAGCTTCACCGGGGGGCATTCACCCCTCCACTTT.

As regards this clonotype: One end of the junction fails to match germline, which may point to a read error. V and J are TRBV3-1 and TRBJ2-6; a possible D gene is TRBD1 (6 bases). Germline V gene data show CDR1 as LGHDT and CDR2 as YNNKEL (reference sequence). The CDR3 runs to 18 residues. In DNA, the CDR3 is TGTACCAGCAGTCGAGGACAGCTGTACTCCTCTGGGGCCAACGTCCTGACTTTC. Translation gives CTSSRGQLYSSGANVLTF.

The J gene is TRBJ2-3, the V gene TRBV5-1, with 9 bases matching TRBD2. The V and J ends lost 4 bases and 0 bases, in that order; junction bases with no gene match: 6. The CDR3 extends over 16 amino acids. The germline V gene has CDR1 SGHRS and CDR2 YFSETQ. The CDR3 sequence is CASSLIAGESTDTQYF. CDR3 nucleotides: TGCGCCAGCAGCCTAATAGCGGGAGAGAGCACAGATACGCAGTATTTT.

In DNA, the CDR3 is TGTGCCAGCAGCCCTAGAGCGGGGCACTCCTACGAGCAGTACTTC. This translates into CASSPRAGHSYEQYF. This sequence joins TRBV7-6 and TRBJ2-7; 7 nucleotides agree with TRBD2. The CDR3 has 15 residues. V dropped 5 bases and J dropped 0; count of bases not matched to a gene: 7. The germline V gene has CDR1 SGHVS and CDR2 FNYEAQ.

The chain is built from TRBV9 and TRBJ2-1, with 12 nucleotides matching TRBD2. Losses at the gene ends were 2 bases for V and 8 bases for J; bases not matched to a gene: 5. CDR3 length: 15 residues. Germline V lookup: CDR1 SGDLS, CDR2 YYNGEE. This CDR3 is CASSVTTSGSDEQFF. CDR3 nucleotides: TGTGCCAGCAGCGTTACGACTAGCGGGAGTGATGAGCAGTTCTTC.

This clonotype came up a few times. The gene calls are TRBV5-1 and TRBJ1-2; D unresolved. CDR1 is SGHRS and CDR2 is YFSETQ in the germline V gene. The CDR3 is 15 residues long. V dropped 6 bases and J dropped 0 bases, with 15 bases sitting between them. CDR3 amino acids: CASNPGQVANYGYTF. CDR3 sequence (DNA): TGCGCCAGCAACCCCGGGCAGGTCGCTAACTATGGCTACACCTTC.

V is TRBV2 and J is TRBJ2-4; 7 nucleotides match TRBD2. Germline-derived CDR1 and CDR2 are SNHLY and FYNNEI. V shed 0 bases, J shed 8 bases, and the junction held 4 bases outside the gene matches. The CDR3 loop spans 14 amino acids. CDR3 sequence (DNA): TGTGCCAGCAGTGAAGCGGGAGGGCCCGACATTCAGTACTTC. Its protein is CASSEAGGPDIQYF.

There are a few counts of this clonotype. The chain has TRBV6-4 and TRBJ2-1, with a weak D call TRBD1 (6 bases). Trimming pared 5 bases from V and 0 bases from J, leaving 29 bases between. This CDR3 contains 21 residues. CDR1 MRHNA and CDR2 SNTAGT come from the germline V gene. DNA for the CDR3: TGTGCCAGCAGTAGAGCCCGAGTGTTTAGACAGGTCCGGTCCTCCTACAATGAGCAGTTCTTC. Translation gives CASSRARVFRQVRSSYNEQFF.

A few counts support this clonotype. The rearrangement joins TRBV5-1 to TRBJ2-7, with D possibly TRBD2 on 6 matching bases. The CDR3 covers 18 residues. V was clipped by 2 bases and J by 0 bases, with 21 bases between them. Germline values: CDR1 SGHRS, CDR2 YFSETQ. Written as DNA, the CDR3 is TGCGCCAGCAGCTTCATGCTATCCTCACCCGGGAGCTCCTACGAGCAGTACTTC. Translated, it gives CASSFMLSSPGSSYEQYF.

This clonotype was observed a few times. The chain links TRBV6-5 to TRBJ1-4; tentatively, D is TRBD1 (6 bases). The CDR3 loop spans 15 amino acids. Germline V CDR1 and CDR2: MNHEY, SVGAGI. V dropped 3 bases and J dropped 3 bases, with 11 bases sitting between them. CDR3 DNA sequence: TGTGCCAGCAGTTATTTTAAGGGGGCTAATGAAAAACTGTTTTTT. It is translated as CASSYFKGANEKLFF.

V is TRBV12-3 or TRBV12-4 and J is TRBJ2-1; a weak D match, TRBD2 (6 bases). The CDR3 has 14 residues. V shed 2 bases and J shed 6 bases, with 11 bases lying between them. CDR3 residues: CASSLWGEPNEQFF. The CDR3 DNA sequence: TGTGCCAGCAGTTTATGGGGGGAGCCCAATGAGCAGTTCTTC.

This clonotype appeared a few times. The chain uses TRBV7-2 and TRBJ2-7; D gene unclear. Deletions cut 0 bases from V and 0 bases from J, with 12 bases between. The CDR3 loop spans 16 amino acids. Germline V gene data show CDR1 as SGHTA and CDR2 as FQGNSA. CDR3 sequence reads: CASSLAQRASSYEQYF. CDR3 in DNA: TGTGCCAGCAGCTTAGCGCAACGGGCAAGCTCCTACGAGCAGTACTTC.

The CDR3 DNA follows: TGTGCCAGCAGTTTTGGGACTAGGGCTTCTGAGCAGTACTTC. Translated: CASSFGTRASEQYF. The chain recombines TRBV12-3 or TRBV12-4 with TRBJ2-7; 8 positions match TRBD2. The CDR3 covers 14 residues. V shed 3 bases, J shed 7 bases, and the junction held 8 bases outside the gene matches.

In this sample, this clonotype turned up a few times. This chain joins TRBV12-3 or TRBV12-4 and TRBJ2-1; possible D gene TRBD2, 7 bases. CDR3 size: 12 residues. Trimming cost V 2 bases and J 12 bases, with 11 bases left between them. The CDR3 nucleotides are TGTGCCAGCAGTTTAACGGCGGGGGCGCAGTTCTTC. Its translation: CASSLTAGAQFF.

This clonotype was seen a few times. The chain joins TRBV5-1 to TRBJ2-7; the D gene is possibly TRBD2 (6 bases). CDR1 is SGHRS and CDR2 is YFSETQ in the germline V gene. CDR3 size: 13 residues. The V end lost 5 bases, the J end lost 1 base, and 10 bases lay between the germline ends. CDR3 loop: CASRRLESYEQYF. CDR3 coding DNA: TGCGCCAGCAGGAGACTAGAGTCCTACGAGCAGTACTTC.